Listed below are T cell receptor beta chains from one sample, sequenced in a study of blood T cell repertoires in COVID-19. Using immunoSEQ multiplex PCR, the repertoire was profiled, and TCRdb retains in-frame clones only, with some absent. The table includes around 300,000 clones, 89% detected once. Sequences were obtained from PBMCs or T cells enriched from blood (not recorded which). Receptors were obtained from a woman between 40 and 50 years old who had recovered from COVID-19. Each CDR3 is given with its conserved first and last residue. The order of the fields is J gene, V gene, D gene, CDR3 protein. D genes are given only for firm matches.

j_gene: TRBJ1-6
v_gene: TRBV30
d_gene: -
CDR3aa: CAWAGQGNLGNSPLHF

j_gene: TRBJ2-7
v_gene: TRBV18
d_gene: TRBD2
CDR3aa: CASSPPGGDREQYF

j_gene: TRBJ1-1
v_gene: TRBV18
d_gene: TRBD1
CDR3aa: CASSTGTGGINTEAFF

j_gene: TRBJ1-4
v_gene: TRBV4-3
d_gene: TRBD1
CDR3aa: CASSHGQGNEKLFF

j_gene: TRBJ2-1
v_gene: TRBV19
d_gene: TRBD2
CDR3aa: CASSTSGRAQSYNEQFF

j_gene: TRBJ2-7
v_gene: TRBV5-1
d_gene: -
CDR3aa: CASSSAVRGTEQYF

j_gene: TRBJ2-1
v_gene: TRBV3-1/TRBV3-2
d_gene: TRBD1
CDR3aa: CASSPSGTGLYNEQFF

j_gene: TRBJ2-7
v_gene: TRBV19
d_gene: TRBD1
CDR3aa: CASSTPGQGSYEQYF

j_gene: TRBJ1-5
v_gene: TRBV5-8
d_gene: -
CDR3aa: CASSRTLSNQPQHF

j_gene: TRBJ1-1
v_gene: TRBV19
d_gene: TRBD1
CDR3aa: CASSISTGKAFF

j_gene: TRBJ1-4
v_gene: TRBV6-5
d_gene: -
CDR3aa: CASRLNGEDEKLFF

j_gene: TRBJ2-3
v_gene: TRBV6-6
d_gene: -
CDR3aa: CASSPGRGPVGADTQYF

j_gene: TRBJ1-6
v_gene: TRBV12-5
d_gene: -
CDR3aa: CASGLAMNSPLHF

j_gene: TRBJ1-5
v_gene: TRBV6-1
d_gene: -
CDR3aa: CASSEQVGGNQPQHF

j_gene: TRBJ1-2
v_gene: TRBV6-2/TRBV6-3
d_gene: TRBD1
CDR3aa: CASSTGTGAYYGYTF

j_gene: TRBJ2-7
v_gene: TRBV9
d_gene: TRBD2
CDR3aa: CASSVAGGPYEQYF

j_gene: TRBJ2-7
v_gene: TRBV4-1
d_gene: TRBD1
CDR3aa: CASSQGRGQGTNEQYF

j_gene: TRBJ1-2
v_gene: TRBV7-2
d_gene: -
CDR3aa: CASSLALGAGGYTF

j_gene: TRBJ2-7
v_gene: TRBV30
d_gene: TRBD2
CDR3aa: CAWSRGGTSGSLDEQYF

j_gene: TRBJ2-2
v_gene: TRBV5-1
d_gene: TRBD2
CDR3aa: CASSSRTSTGELFF

j_gene: TRBJ2-7
v_gene: TRBV2
d_gene: TRBD2
CDR3aa: CASSEGLAGANYEQYF

j_gene: TRBJ2-2
v_gene: TRBV5-1
d_gene: -
CDR3aa: CASSLDTGNTGELFF

j_gene: TRBJ1-2
v_gene: TRBV7-2
d_gene: -
CDR3aa: CASSLDDLVPSYGYTF

j_gene: TRBJ1-3
v_gene: TRBV15
d_gene: -
CDR3aa: CATSRRTAFSGNTIYF

j_gene: TRBJ2-3
v_gene: TRBV27
d_gene: -
CDR3aa: CASSLSIPHTDTQYF

j_gene: TRBJ1-3
v_gene: TRBV9
d_gene: -
CDR3aa: CASSSTVSSLNTIYF

j_gene: TRBJ2-3
v_gene: TRBV6-5
d_gene: TRBD1
CDR3aa: CASRDRASTDTQYF

j_gene: TRBJ2-5
v_gene: TRBV3-1/TRBV3-2
d_gene: -
CDR3aa: CASSHGRGGETQYF

j_gene: TRBJ1-1
v_gene: TRBV7-6
d_gene: -
CDR3aa: CASSSQGDTEAFF

j_gene: TRBJ2-5
v_gene: TRBV29-1
d_gene: TRBD2
CDR3aa: CSVAAGVAQYF

j_gene: TRBJ1-5
v_gene: TRBV2
d_gene: -
CDR3aa: CASSEAMRDQPQHF

j_gene: TRBJ2-7
v_gene: TRBV2
d_gene: TRBD1
CDR3aa: CASSPPGQGVSEQYF

j_gene: TRBJ2-5
v_gene: TRBV7-2
d_gene: TRBD2
CDR3aa: CASSRGGMETQYF

j_gene: TRBJ1-4
v_gene: TRBV19
d_gene: -
CDR3aa: CASSIDGGVEKLFF

j_gene: TRBJ2-3
v_gene: TRBV5-1
d_gene: -
CDR3aa: CASSPGQHLLTDTQYF

j_gene: TRBJ1-5
v_gene: TRBV7-9
d_gene: TRBD1
CDR3aa: CASSPSGRGHQPQHF

j_gene: TRBJ1-2
v_gene: TRBV7-2
d_gene: TRBD1
CDR3aa: CASSPADRGLGYTF

j_gene: TRBJ1-1
v_gene: TRBV19
d_gene: -
CDR3aa: CASTQKNTEAFF

j_gene: TRBJ2-3
v_gene: TRBV5-5
d_gene: -
CDR3aa: CASSYGDEDTQYF

j_gene: TRBJ1-2
v_gene: TRBV5-4
d_gene: -
CDR3aa: CASSLDRSPYTF

j_gene: TRBJ1-1
v_gene: TRBV27
d_gene: TRBD1
CDR3aa: CASSRGGTGGASFF

j_gene: TRBJ1-3
v_gene: TRBV3-1/TRBV3-2
d_gene: -
CDR3aa: CASSQAVSGNTIYF

j_gene: TRBJ1-3
v_gene: TRBV27
d_gene: TRBD1
CDR3aa: CASSFSNRGLSGNTIYF

j_gene: TRBJ1-2
v_gene: TRBV5-4
d_gene: TRBD1
CDR3aa: CASSSLRQGAKDTF

j_gene: TRBJ2-5
v_gene: TRBV18
d_gene: TRBD1
CDR3aa: CASSSGQPLGGTQYF

j_gene: TRBJ2-1
v_gene: TRBV6-5
d_gene: -
CDR3aa: CASSYSRLTEQFF

j_gene: TRBJ1-2
v_gene: TRBV28
d_gene: TRBD1
CDR3aa: CASSAGTGDGYTF

j_gene: TRBJ1-5
v_gene: TRBV2
d_gene: TRBD1
CDR3aa: CASSEGTGTAHVQPQHF

j_gene: TRBJ1-1
v_gene: TRBV12-3/TRBV12-4
d_gene: TRBD1
CDR3aa: CASNILDREAFF

j_gene: TRBJ2-7
v_gene: TRBV7-2
d_gene: TRBD1
CDR3aa: CASSLTGVNSYEQYF

j_gene: TRBJ2-3
v_gene: TRBV24-1
d_gene: -
CDR3aa: CATSAEAATDTQYF